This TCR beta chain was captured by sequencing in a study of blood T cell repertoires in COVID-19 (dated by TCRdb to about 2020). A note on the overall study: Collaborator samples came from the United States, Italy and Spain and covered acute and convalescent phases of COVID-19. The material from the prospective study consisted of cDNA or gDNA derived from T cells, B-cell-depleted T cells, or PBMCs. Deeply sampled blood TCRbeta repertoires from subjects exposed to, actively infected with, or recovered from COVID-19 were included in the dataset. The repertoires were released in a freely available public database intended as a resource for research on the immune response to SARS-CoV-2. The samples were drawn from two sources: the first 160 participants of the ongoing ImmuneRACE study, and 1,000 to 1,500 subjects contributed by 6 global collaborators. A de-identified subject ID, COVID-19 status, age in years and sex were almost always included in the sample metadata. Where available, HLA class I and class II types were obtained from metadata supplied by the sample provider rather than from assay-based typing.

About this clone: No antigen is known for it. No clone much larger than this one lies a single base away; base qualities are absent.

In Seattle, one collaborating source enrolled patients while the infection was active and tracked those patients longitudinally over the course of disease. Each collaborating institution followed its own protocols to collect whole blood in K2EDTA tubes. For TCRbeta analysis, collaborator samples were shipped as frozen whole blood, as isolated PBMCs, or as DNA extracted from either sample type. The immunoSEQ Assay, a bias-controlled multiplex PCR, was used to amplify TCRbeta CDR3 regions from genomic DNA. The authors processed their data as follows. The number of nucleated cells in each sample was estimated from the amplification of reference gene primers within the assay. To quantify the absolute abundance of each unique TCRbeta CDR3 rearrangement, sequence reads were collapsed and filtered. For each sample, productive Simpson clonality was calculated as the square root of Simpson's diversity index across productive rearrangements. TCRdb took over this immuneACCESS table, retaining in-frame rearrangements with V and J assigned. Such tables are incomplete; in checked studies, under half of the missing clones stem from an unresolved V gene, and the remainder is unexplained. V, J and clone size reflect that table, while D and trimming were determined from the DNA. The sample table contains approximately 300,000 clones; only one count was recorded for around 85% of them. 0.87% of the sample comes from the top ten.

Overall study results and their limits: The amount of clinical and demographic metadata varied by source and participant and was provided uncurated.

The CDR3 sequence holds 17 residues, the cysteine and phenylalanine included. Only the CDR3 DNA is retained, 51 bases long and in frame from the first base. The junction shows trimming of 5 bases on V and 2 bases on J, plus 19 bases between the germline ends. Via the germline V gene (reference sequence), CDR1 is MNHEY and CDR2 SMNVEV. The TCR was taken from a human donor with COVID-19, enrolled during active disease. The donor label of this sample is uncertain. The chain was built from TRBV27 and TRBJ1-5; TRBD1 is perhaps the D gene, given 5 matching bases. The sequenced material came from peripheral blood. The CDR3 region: CASSLPYHRPGNQPQHF. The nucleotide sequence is TGTGCCAGCAGTCTCCCATATCACAGGCCAGGCAATCAGCCCCAGCATTTT.